These 30 T cell receptor beta chains were all obtained from the same sample, sequenced in a study of T cell responses to AZD1222 COVID-19 vaccine. Using immunoSEQ multiplex PCR, the repertoire was profiled, and TCRdb retains in-frame clones only, with some absent. The table lists about 70,000 clones, nearly 90% of them singletons. This specimen was peripheral blood, taken 28 days after the second AZD1222 dose. All receptors derive from an adult who received the AZD1222 COVID-19 vaccine.

The chain recombines TRBV21-1 with TRBJ1-1; the table's TRBD1 call for D was not verified on the DNA. TRBV21-1 is described as a pseudogene. The CDR3 loop spans 13 amino acids. CDR3 nucleotides: TGTGCCAGCAGCCGCCGAACAGGGGCCGAAGCTTTCTTT. Amino acids: CASSRRTGAEAFF.

This chain uses TRBV19 with TRBJ1-1; D is unresolved. The ends were cut back, 5 bases at V and 0 bases at J, with 7 bases in the middle. CDR1 and CDR2 (germline): LNHDA, SQIVND (reference sequence). The CDR3 has 13 amino acids. CDR3: CASSQIMNTEAFF. CDR3 coding DNA: TGTGCCAGTAGTCAGATTATGAACACTGAAGCTTTCTTT. The entire variable domain, with the rest obtained from reference TRBV19 and TRBJ1-1, is as follows: DGGITQSPKYLFRKEGQNVTLSCEQNLNHDAMYWYRQDPGQGLRLIYYSQIVNDFQKGDIAEGYSVSREKKESFPLTVTSAQKNPTAFYLCASSQIMNTEAFFGQGTRLTVV.

The chain combines TRBV5-4 with TRBJ2-7, with TRBD1 matching 10 bases. Germline V gene sequence: CDR1 SGHNT, CDR2 YYREEE (reference sequence). V lost 5 bases and J lost 3; bases outside the gene matches: 2. The CDR3 length is 13 residues. CDR3: CASRRTGGYEQYF. For the CDR3, the DNA is TGTGCCAGCAGGCGGACAGGGGGCTACGAGCAGTACTTC. Full variable domain (outside the CDR3, taken from reference TRBV5-4 and TRBJ2-7): ETGVTQSPTHLIKTRGQQVTLRCSSQSGHNTVSWYQQALGQGPQFIFQYYREEENGRGNFPPRFSGLQFPNYSSELNVNALELDDSALYLCASRRTGGYEQYFGPGTRLTVT.

The chain couples TRBV7-9 to TRBJ1-4, with no clear D. Trimming removed 1 base at V and 5 bases at J, with 5 bases between. Germline CDR1 reads SEHNR; CDR2 reads FQNEAQ (reference sequence). The CDR3 extends over 13 amino acids. The chain's CDR3 is CASSLGLNEKLFF. CDR3 DNA sequence: TGTGCCAGCAGCTTAGGCTTAAATGAAAAACTGTTTTTT.

The chain is built from TRBV6-2 or TRBV6-3 and TRBJ1-3; unclear D gene. The CDR3 sequence is 15 residues long. The germline CDR1 and CDR2 sequences are MNHEY and SVGEGT. V shed 2 bases and J shed 0 bases, with 8 bases lying between them. The DNA of the CDR3 is TGTGCCAGCAGTTACGATGCGATCTCTGGAAACACCATATATTTT. It yields the protein CASSYDAISGNTIYF.

The count of this clone is one. This chain links TRBV19 with TRBJ1-2, with D uncertain. The ends were cut back, 4 bases at V and 3 bases at J, with 0 bases in the middle. The CDR3 is made up of 10 amino acids. CDR1 is LNHDA, CDR2 SQIVND, per germline (reference sequence). The CDR3 DNA follows: TGTGCCAGTAGTAACTATGGCTACACCTTC. Translated: CASSNYGYTF.

The chain uses TRBV30 and TRBJ1-2; D is uncertain. The CDR3 is made up of 14 amino acids. Germline V gene lookup returns CDR1 GTSNPN and CDR2 SVGIG (reference sequence). V was trimmed by 5 bases and J by 9 bases, leaving 22 bases between them. The CDR3 nucleotides read TGTGCCTGGGGAACCCAAACGGGCAGTGGGCGCTACACCTTC. Its translation is CAWGTQTGSGRYTF.

V gene TRBV19 combines with J gene TRBJ1-1; D is unclear. Per germline, CDR1 LNHDA and CDR2 SQIVND (reference sequence). V was trimmed by 4 bases and J by 8 bases, leaving 14 bases between them. The length of the CDR3 is 13 residues. DNA of the CDR3: TGTGCCAGTAGTACCAGCCGACATAAAGAAGCTTTCTTT. Its protein product is CASSTSRHKEAFF.

This clone was observed a single time. V and J are TRBV9 and TRBJ1-6; D uncertain. Germline CDR1 is SGDLS and CDR2 is YYNGEE. V lost 4 bases, J lost 9 bases, and 11 bases lay in between. The CDR3 has 13 amino acids. The CDR3 is CASSSEVASPLHF. Written as DNA, the CDR3 is TGTGCCAGCAGCTCCGAGGTGGCTTCACCCCTCCACTTT.

By sample fraction, this clone is medium-sized (0.01 to 0.1%). J is TRBJ2-7 and V is TRBV28; D gene uncertain. Deletions cut 7 bases from V and 2 bases from J, with 12 bases between. Germline V gene sequence: CDR1 MDHEN, CDR2 SYDVKM. This CDR3 is built from 13 residues. DNA for the CDR3: TGTGCCAGCACCCTAGACGGAGCCTACGAGCAGTACTTC. Its translation is CASTLDGAYEQYF.

V gene TRBV19 combines with J gene TRBJ1-1; no clear D gene. Trimming left V 7 bases short and J 5 bases short, with 14 bases between. Germline CDR1 is LNHDA and CDR2 is SQIVND (reference sequence). The CDR3 loop spans 13 amino acids. CDR3 in DNA: TGTGCCAGTAACCCGGGTAGAGAAACTGAAGCTTTCTTT. Protein product: CASNPGRETEAFF.

On this clone itself: The junction departs from the called germline gene at one end, perhaps through a read error. The chain couples TRBV29-1 to TRBJ1-1; D possibly corresponds to TRBD1 (6 bases). This CDR3 comprises 9 residues. Looked up from germline, CDR1 is SQVTM and CDR2 is ANQGSEA. CDR3 in amino acids: CSAREQGTF. The CDR3 DNA follows: TGCAGCGCTAGAGAACAGGGTACCTTT.

The rearrangement links TRBV6-5 to TRBJ1-6; 7 bases agree with TRBD1. V trimming: 2 bases; J trimming: 6 bases; junction bases outside the gene matches: 1. CDR1 and CDR2 from the germline V gene are MNHEY and SVGAGI. The CDR3 contains 14 residues. CDR3 DNA sequence: TGTGCCAGCAGTTACGACAGGGCTAATTCACCCCTCCACTTT. The encoded protein is CASSYDRANSPLHF.

The chain combines TRBV15 with TRBJ1-4, with TRBD1 as a possible D gene (5 bases). V was clipped by 0 bases and J by 15 bases, with 11 bases between them. The CDR3 has 12 residues. CDR1 is LNHNV, CDR2 YYDKDF, per germline (reference sequence). The CDR3 sequence: CATSRDGGILFF. The CDR3 DNA is TGTGCCACCAGCAGAGATGGGGGGATTTTGTTTTTT. Together with reference TRBV15 and TRBJ1-4, the CDR3 gives the full variable domain: DAMVIQNPRYQVTQFGKPVTLSCSQTLNHNVMYWYQQKSSQAPKLLFHYYDKDFNNEADTPDNFQSRRPNTSFCFLDIRSPGLGDTAMYLCATSRDGGILFFGSGTQLSVL.

The V gene is TRBV6-5, the J gene TRBJ2-7; D gene unclear. The CDR3 is 13 amino acids. The germline V and J ends were trimmed by 7 bases and 4 bases, with 14 bases remaining between them. Germline assignment: CDR1 MNHEY and CDR2 SVGAGI. CDR3 DNA sequence: TGTGCCAGCACCCTACTGACACTTTACGAGCAGTACTTC. It yields the protein CASTLLTLYEQYF.

The chain is built from TRBV3-1 (or the pseudogene TRBV3-2) and TRBJ2-7; D could derive from TRBD1 or TRBD2 (5 bases each). This CDR3 contains 13 residues. Germline CDR1 reads LGHDT; CDR2 reads YNNKEL (reference sequence). Deletions cut 6 bases from V and 5 bases from J, with 14 bases between. CDR3 bases: TGTGCCAGCAGGAGGGCAGGGTACGACGAGCAGTACTTC. This encodes CASRRAGYDEQYF.

The gene calls are TRBV4-3 and TRBJ2-7; 10 nucleotides line up with TRBD1. Germline CDR1 reads LGHNA; CDR2 reads YSLEER. The CDR3 is made up of 15 amino acids. The junction had 5 bases not matched to a gene; V was cut back by 1 base and J by 5 bases. The CDR3 DNA reads TGCGCCAGCAGCCAAGGGGGGGACAGGGGAAACGAGCAGTACTTC. This sequence encodes CASSQGGDRGNEQYF.

The chain is built from TRBV19 and TRBJ1-2; 8 nucleotides match TRBD1. The CDR3 consists of 15 residues. V shed 1 base, J shed 7 bases, and the junction held 8 bases outside the gene matches. From germline, CDR1 is LNHDA and CDR2 SQIVND (reference sequence). The CDR3 DNA reads as TGTGCCAGTAGTATAGGGACTACAGGGGGAGTTGGCTACACCTTC. Its protein is CASSIGTTGGVGYTF.

The chain carries TRBV4-1 and TRBJ1-5, with a weak D call TRBD1 (6 bases). The CDR3 spans 17 residues. Germline lookup yields CDR1 MGHRA and CDR2 YSYEKL. Trimming shortened V by 0 bases and J by 5 bases, and 17 bases separated the two germline ends. The CDR3 reads CASSQDGGAGNHQPQHF. As DNA, the CDR3 is TGCGCCAGCAGCCAAGATGGGGGGGCAGGGAACCATCAGCCCCAGCATTTT.

The V call is TRBV7-9, the J call TRBJ2-3; 14 bases fit TRBD2. The CDR3 covers 16 residues. The V and J ends lost 5 bases and 6 bases, in that order; junction bases with no gene match: 7. Germline CDR1 reads SEHNR; CDR2 reads FQNEAQ (reference sequence). In nucleotides, the CDR3 is TGTGCCAGCAGCCCACGACTAGCGGGAGGGCCTGATACGCAGTATTTT. It translates to CASSPRLAGGPDTQYF.

The V call is TRBV5-1, the J call TRBJ2-3; 14 bases line up with TRBD2. Germline-derived CDR1 and CDR2 are SGHRS and YFSETQ. Germline trimming cut 4 bases from V and 5 bases from J; bases unmatched to any gene: 12. The CDR3 has 18 residues. The CDR3, as DNA: TGCGCCAGCAGCGTTGCCGGGACTAGCGGGAGACCCGAAGATACGCAGTATTTT. The encoded protein is CASSVAGTSGRPEDTQYF.

With regard to this clone: The same CDR3 is also encoded by other DNA sequences in this sample. The chain joins TRBV4-3 to TRBJ1-5; the D gene is possibly TRBD1 (5 bases). The CDR3 loop spans 14 amino acids. Trimming removed 0 bases from V and 4 bases from J, with 7 bases in between. Germline assignment: CDR1 LGHNA and CDR2 YSLEER. In DNA form, the CDR3 reads TGCGCCAGCAGCCAAGATAGGGGAAATCAGCCCCAGCATTTT. It is translated as CASSQDRGNQPQHF.

The chain uses TRBV29-1 and TRBJ1-2; D might be TRBD1 (5 bases). The CDR3 is 11 residues long. V was cut by 8 bases and J by 4 bases, with 11 bases left in between. Germline V gene lookup returns CDR1 SQVTM and CDR2 ANQGSEA. CDR3 bases: TGCAGCACCGGTGACAGCTATGGCTACACCTTC. Residues: CSTGDSYGYTF.

The chain carries TRBV30 and TRBJ2-2; 11 bases are a match to TRBD2. The CDR3 sequence is 14 residues long. The V segment lost 4 bases and the J segment 5 bases; nucleotides outside the gene matches: 3. Per germline, CDR1 GTSNPN and CDR2 SVGIG (reference sequence). The CDR3 protein is CAWISGRGTGELFF. CDR3 DNA: TGTGCCTGGATTAGCGGGAGGGGGACCGGGGAGCTGTTTTTT.

V is TRBV27 and J is TRBJ1-5; unclear D gene. The germline V gene encodes CDR1 MNHEY and CDR2 SMNVEV (reference sequence). Trimming pared 0 bases from V and 5 bases from J, leaving 8 bases between. CDR3 length: 14 residues. Written as DNA, the CDR3 is TGTGCCAGCAGTTTATCGTATGTTGATCAGCCCCAGCATTTT. Translated, it gives CASSLSYVDQPQHF.

The chain couples TRBV19 to TRBJ1-5; tentatively, D is TRBD1 (6 bases). Trimming cost V 6 bases and J 3 bases, with 12 bases left between them. Germline CDR1 reads LNHDA; CDR2 reads SQIVND (reference sequence). This CDR3 is 14 amino acids long. The CDR3 loop is CASSNRASNQPQHF. The CDR3, as DNA: TGTGCCAGTAGCAACAGGGCCTCCAATCAGCCCCAGCATTTT. Looking up the rest from reference TRBV19 and TRBJ1-5 gives the full variable domain: DGGITQSPKYLFRKEGQNVTLSCEQNLNHDAMYWYRQDPGQGLRLIYYSQIVNDFQKGDIAEGYSVSREKKESFPLTVTSAQKNPTAFYLCASSNRASNQPQHFGDGTRLSIL.

This chain uses TRBV19 with TRBJ2-2, with D unresolved. Germline values: CDR1 LNHDA, CDR2 SQIVND (reference sequence). CDR3 size: 15 residues. V lost 2 bases to trimming and J lost 8 bases, with 15 bases between them. The CDR3 nucleotides read TGTGCCAGTAGTATAAAGCCCAATCCGGCGGGGGAGCTGTTTTTT. The encoded protein is CASSIKPNPAGELFF. The whole variable domain, remainder taken from reference TRBV19 and TRBJ2-2, is DGGITQSPKYLFRKEGQNVTLSCEQNLNHDAMYWYRQDPGQGLRLIYYSQIVNDFQKGDIAEGYSVSREKKESFPLTVTSAQKNPTAFYLCASSIKPNPAGELFFGEGSRLTVL.

The CDR3 DNA follows: TGTGCCAGCAGCATTGGGACTAGCTTGCTCGAGCAGTACTTC. This translates into CASSIGTSLLEQYF. This chain joins TRBV7-9 and TRBJ2-7, with 9 bases identical to TRBD2. There are 14 residues in the CDR3. The junction had 8 bases not matched to a gene; V was cut back by 5 bases and J by 6 bases. Germline assignment: CDR1 SEHNR and CDR2 FQNEAQ (reference sequence).

The CDR3 DNA reads as TGTGCCAGCACTCGGACAGGGGTCCACGAGCAGTACTTC. This gives the protein CASTRTGVHEQYF. The chain uses TRBV6-5 and TRBJ2-7; TRBD1 matches 9 bases. The CDR3 length is 13 residues. V lost 7 bases, J lost 5 bases, and 6 bases stayed unmatched. The germline CDR1 and CDR2 sequences are MNHEY and SVGAGI.

Sample share makes this clone medium-sized. The rearrangement joins TRBV19 to TRBJ1-3; D gene uncertain. This CDR3 is built from 14 residues. The germline V gene has CDR1 LNHDA and CDR2 SQIVND (reference sequence). V was shortened by 6 bases and J by 2 bases, with 11 bases between the two germline ends. The CDR3, as DNA: TGTGCCAGTAGGATGGGCCCAGCTGGAAACACCATATATTTT. It is translated as CASRMGPAGNTIYF.